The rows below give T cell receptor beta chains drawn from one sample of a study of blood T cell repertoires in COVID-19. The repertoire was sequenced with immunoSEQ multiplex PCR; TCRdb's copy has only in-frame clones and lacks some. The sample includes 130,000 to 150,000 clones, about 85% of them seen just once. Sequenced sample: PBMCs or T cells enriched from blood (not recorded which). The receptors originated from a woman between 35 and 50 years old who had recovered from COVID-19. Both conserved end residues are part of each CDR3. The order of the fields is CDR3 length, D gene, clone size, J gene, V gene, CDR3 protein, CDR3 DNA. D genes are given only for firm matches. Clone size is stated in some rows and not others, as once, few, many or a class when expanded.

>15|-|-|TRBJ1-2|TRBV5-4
CASSLRQGTNYGYTF
TGTGCCAGCAGCTTGAGGCAGGGCACGAACTATGGCTACACCTTC
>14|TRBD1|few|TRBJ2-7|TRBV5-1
CASSRGQGGYEQYF
TGCGCCAGCAGCAGGGGACAGGGGGGCTACGAGCAGTACTTC
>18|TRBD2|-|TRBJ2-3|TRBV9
CASSVATPSGELTDTQYF
TGTGCCAGCAGCGTAGCTACGCCTAGCGGGGAACTAACAGATACGCAGTATTTT
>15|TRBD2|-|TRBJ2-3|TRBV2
CASSESGSEADTQYF
TGTGCCAGCAGCGAAAGCGGGAGCGAGGCAGATACGCAGTATTTT
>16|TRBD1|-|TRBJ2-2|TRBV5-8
CASRPAGTGFTGELFF
TGTGCCAGCAGGCCAGCCGGGACAGGGTTCACCGGGGAGCTGTTTTTT
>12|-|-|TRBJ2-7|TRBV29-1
CSVDGDSGEQYF
TGCAGCGTTGACGGTGATTCGGGGGAGCAGTACTTC
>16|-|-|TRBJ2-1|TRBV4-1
CASSQILADDYNEQFF
TGCGCCAGCAGCCAAATCTTAGCGGATGACTACAATGAGCAGTTCTTC
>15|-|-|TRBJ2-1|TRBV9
CASSAPGQVYNEQFF
TGTGCCAGCAGCGCCCCGGGACAAGTTTACAATGAGCAGTTCTTC
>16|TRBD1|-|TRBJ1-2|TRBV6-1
CASSEPGQGLRGGYTF
TGTGCCAGCAGTGAACCGGGACAGGGCCTTAGAGGTGGCTACACCTTC
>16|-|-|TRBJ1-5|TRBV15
CATSRDTGRSNQPQHF
TGTGCCACCAGCAGAGATACGGGGAGGAGCAATCAGCCCCAGCATTTT
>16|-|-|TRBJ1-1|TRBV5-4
CASSLAAGRLNTEAFF
TGTGCCAGCAGCTTGGCGGCGGGACGGTTAAACACTGAAGCTTTCTTT
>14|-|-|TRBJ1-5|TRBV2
CASSEGQTNQPQHF
TGTGCCAGCAGTGAAGGACAGACCAATCAGCCCCAGCATTTT
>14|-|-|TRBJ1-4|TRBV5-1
CASSVTGPKEKLFF
TGCGCCAGCAGCGTCACAGGTCCTAAGGAAAAACTGTTTTTT
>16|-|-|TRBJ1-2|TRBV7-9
CASSSDPTGVDYGYTF
TGTGCCAGCAGCTCAGACCCGACAGGCGTCGACTATGGCTACACCTTC
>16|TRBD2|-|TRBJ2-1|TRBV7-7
CASSKGVTSGDNEQFF
TGTGCCAGCAGTAAAGGGGTGACTAGCGGAGACAATGAGCAGTTCTTC
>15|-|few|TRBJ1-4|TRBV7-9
CASSLGQGPNEKLFF
TGTGCCAGCAGCTTAGGTCAGGGGCCTAATGAAAAACTGTTTTTT
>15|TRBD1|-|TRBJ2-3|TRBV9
CASSVEGAVTDTQYF
TGTGCCAGCAGCGTAGAGGGGGCGGTCACAGATACGCAGTATTTT
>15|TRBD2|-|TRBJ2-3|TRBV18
CASSTQRGGEHTQYF
TGTGCCAGCTCAACCCAGCGGGGGGGTGAGCATACGCAGTATTTT
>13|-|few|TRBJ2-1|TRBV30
CAWSVSSPGVRIF
TGTGCCTGGAGTGTGTCGTCACCGGGGGTGCGGATCTTC
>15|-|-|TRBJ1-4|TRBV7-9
CASSLGGSNNEKLFF
TGTGCCAGCAGCTTAGGAGGCAGCAACAATGAAAAACTGTTTTTT
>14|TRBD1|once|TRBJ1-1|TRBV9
CASSATTGGTEAFF
TGTGCCAGCAGCGCCACGACAGGGGGCACTGAAGCTTTCTTT
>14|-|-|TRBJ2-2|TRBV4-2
CASSRGTNTGELFF
TGTGCCAGCAGCCGCGGGACGAACACCGGGGAGCTGTTTTTT
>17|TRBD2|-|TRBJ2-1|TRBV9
CASSVLPNAGENGEQFF
TGTGCCAGCAGCGTTCTCCCCAATGCGGGAGAGAACGGTGAGCAGTTCTTC
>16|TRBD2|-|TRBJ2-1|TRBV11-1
CASSPTGRGYYNEQFF
TGTGCCAGCAGCCCCACGGGGAGGGGATACTACAATGAGCAGTTCTTC
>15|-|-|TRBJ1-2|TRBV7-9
CASSLVGRGVGGYTF
TGTGCCAGCAGCTTAGTGGGCAGGGGAGTTGGGGGCTACACCTTC
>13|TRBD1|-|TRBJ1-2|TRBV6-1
CASSDRDRGVYTF
TGTGCCAGCAGTGACCGGGACAGGGGCGTCTACACCTTC
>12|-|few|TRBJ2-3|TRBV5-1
CASSFLLDTQYF
TGCGCCAGCAGCTTCCTGTTGGATACGCAGTATTTT
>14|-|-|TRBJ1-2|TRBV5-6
CASSRRTEHYGYTF
TGTGCCAGCAGCAGGAGGACAGAACACTATGGCTACACCTTC
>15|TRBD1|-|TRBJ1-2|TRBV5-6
CASSLGQGIDYGYTF
TGTGCCAGCAGCTTGGGACAGGGAATAGACTATGGCTACACCTTC
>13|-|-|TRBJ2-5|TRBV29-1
CSVERGEGETQYF
TGCAGCGTTGAGAGGGGGGAGGGAGAGACCCAGTACTTC
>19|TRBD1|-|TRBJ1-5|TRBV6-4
CASSKQRGQGWFSVQPQHF
TGTGCCAGCAGTAAGCAAAGGGGACAGGGGTGGTTTAGTGTTCAGCCCCAGCATTTT